The next 26 T cell receptor beta chains were all read from a single sample in a study of T cell repertoires in cytomegalovirus infection. One entry per CDR3 protein results from TCRdb running MiXCR on the reads. This sample yields 400,000 or so distinct CDR3 sequences, of which approximately 18% are seen a single time; 8.7% belongs to the top ten. Sequences were obtained from PBMCs. All receptors come from a human donor in good health (CMV status not recorded). Some clones in this sample may be carry-over from other donors' samples.

The chain is built from TRBV7-2 and TRBJ2-3; possible D gene TRBD1, 7 bases. Per the germline V gene, CDR1 is SGHTA and CDR2 is FQGNSA. The CDR3 spans 14 residues. Trimming took 4 bases from V and 5 from J, leaving 13 bases between them. CDR3 protein: CASSSRGAGDTQYF. CDR3 coding DNA: TGTGCCAGCAGCTCCAGGGGGGCTGGAGATACGCAGTATTTT.

In this sample, this clonotype turned up many times. This chain connects TRBV7-2 to TRBJ1-5, with a tentative D call TRBD1 (5 bases). The V gene's germline CDR1 is SGHTA and CDR2 FQGNSA. The V gene lost 5 bases and the J gene lost 1 base, with 12 bases spanning the gap. The CDR3 spans 15 residues. DNA for the CDR3: TGTGCCAGCAGCGTAAGTGGGGGGAGCAATCAGCCCCAGCATTTT. Protein sequence: CASSVSGGSNQPQHF.

The sample holds many counts of this clonotype. The gene calls are TRBV7-6 and TRBJ2-1; TRBD2 agrees at 7 bases. This CDR3 has 15 amino acids. Trimming took 4 bases from V and 1 from J; bases not matched to a gene: 4. From germline, CDR1 is SGHVS and CDR2 FNYEAQ. The CDR3, as DNA: TGTGCCAGCAGCTGGGAGGGAGAGTCCTACAATGAGCAGTTCTTC. It specifies CASSWEGESYNEQFF.

J is TRBJ2-5 and V is TRBV12-3 or TRBV12-4; D not certain. V lost 8 bases to trimming and J lost 2 bases, with 9 bases between them. CDR3 length: 12 amino acids. For the CDR3, the DNA is TGTGCCAGCGGCGACTCTCAAGAGACCCAGTACTTC. This encodes CASGDSQETQYF.

The genes are TRBV2 and TRBJ2-3, with 11 bases identical to TRBD2. The V gene's germline CDR1 is SNHLY and CDR2 FYNNEI. The V gene end was trimmed by 4 bases and the J gene end by 6 bases; junction bases not matched to a gene: 6. This CDR3 has 15 amino acids. The CDR3 region has the DNA TGTGCCAGCAGTGGACTAGCGGGATATGACGATACGCAGTATTTT. This sequence encodes CASSGLAGYDDTQYF.

This clonotype showed up many times. The CDR3 coding sequence is TGTGCCAGCAGCTTCAGGGGGGGCGGCGAGCAGTACTTC. It translates to CASSFRGGGEQYF. The V and J genes are TRBV7-4 and TRBJ2-7, with D perhaps being TRBD1 or TRBD2 (7 bases each). Between the trimmed V and J ends, which lost 3 bases and 6 bases, there was a span of 12 bases. The CDR3 length is 13 residues. CDR1 SGHVT and CDR2 SQSDAQ come from the germline V gene.

This clonotype was seen many times. The CDR3 bases are TGTGCCAGCAGTGGGTCAATCTTACTAAGGGGCACAGATACGCAGTATTTT. Amino acids: CASSGSILLRGTDTQYF. The chain recombines TRBV28 with TRBJ2-3; D call uncertain. In germline, CDR1 is MDHEN, CDR2 SYDVKM. Trimming left V 5 bases short and J 1 base short, with 19 bases between. This CDR3 is built from 17 residues. Variable domain in full (rest from reference TRBV28 and TRBJ2-3): DVKVTQSSRYLVKRTGEKVFLECVQDMDHENMFWYRQDPGLGLRLIYFSYDVKMKEKGDIPEGYSVSREKKERFSLILESASTNQTSMYLCASSGSILLRGTDTQYFGPGTRLTVL.

This clonotype occurred many times. V gene TRBV10-3 combines with J gene TRBJ1-1; no firm D call. CDR1 ENHRY and CDR2 SYGVKD come from the germline V gene. CDR3 length: 14 amino acids. V dropped 6 bases and J dropped 5 bases, with 16 bases sitting between them. The DNA of the CDR3 is TGTGCCATCAGGGCAGGAGTGTCTGGGACTGAAGCTTTCTTT. It specifies CAIRAGVSGTEAFF.

The chain uses TRBV12-3 or TRBV12-4 and TRBJ1-5, with D tentatively TRBD1 (5 bases). Trimming pared 6 bases from V and 3 bases from J, leaving 12 bases between. The CDR3 has 14 residues. CDR3 residues: CASSRQTPNQPQHF. In DNA, the CDR3 is TGTGCCAGCAGCCGACAGACACCCAATCAGCCCCAGCATTTT.

This clonotype was seen more than once but under ten times. V is TRBV7-9 and J is TRBJ2-3; D is ambiguous. The CDR3 consists of 13 residues. Germline assignment: CDR1 SEHNR and CDR2 FQNEAQ (reference sequence). Trimming took 5 bases from V and 4 from J, leaving 10 bases between them. CDR3 in DNA: TGTGCCAGCAGCGCCGTTCATGCAGATACGCAGTATTTT. Translated: CASSAVHADTQYF. Combining the CDR3 with reference TRBV7-9 and TRBJ2-3 gives the whole variable domain DTGVSQNPRHKITKRGQNVTFRCDPISEHNRLYWYRQTLGQGPEFLTYFQNEAQLEKSRLLSDRFSAERPKGSFSTLEIQRTEQGDSAMYLCASSAVHADTQYFGPGTRLTVL.

This chain links TRBV7-9 with TRBJ1-4, with D possibly being TRBD1 (5 bases). Germline lookup yields CDR1 SEHNR and CDR2 FQNEAQ (reference sequence). The CDR3 sequence is 15 residues long. Between the trimmed V and J ends, which lost 5 bases and 5 bases, there was a span of 15 bases. This CDR3 reads CASSPHRDLNEKLFF. As DNA, the CDR3 is TGTGCCAGCAGCCCCCACCGGGACCTAAATGAAAAACTGTTTTTT. Drawing the rest from reference TRBV7-9 and TRBJ1-4, the complete variable domain is DTGVSQNPRHKITKRGQNVTFRCDPISEHNRLYWYRQTLGQGPEFLTYFQNEAQLEKSRLLSDRFSAERPKGSFSTLEIQRTEQGDSAMYLCASSPHRDLNEKLFFGSGTQLSVL.

In this sample, this clonotype turned up a few times. The chain has TRBV10-3 and TRBJ2-7; D is perhaps TRBD2 (6 bases). Germline V gene lookup returns CDR1 ENHRY and CDR2 SYGVKD. This CDR3 is 14 amino acids long. V was clipped by 10 bases and J by 2 bases, with 18 bases between them. CDR3 loop: CASRDASATYEQYF. The CDR3 nucleotides read TGTGCCAGTCGGGACGCTAGCGCGACCTACGAGCAGTACTTC.

The chain is built from TRBV20-1 and TRBJ1-1; TRBD1 might be the D (5 bases). The CDR3 has 13 residues. Germline V CDR1 and CDR2: DFQATT, SNEGSKA (reference sequence). Trimming removed 8 bases at V and 0 bases at J, with 13 bases between. The CDR3 region is CSTQRGVNTEAFF. The CDR3 bases are TGCAGTACTCAGCGGGGGGTGAACACTGAAGCTTTCTTT.

The CDR3: CSVHSGDGETQYF. DNA of the CDR3: TGCAGCGTCCACTCAGGGGATGGGGAGACCCAGTACTTC. The chain joins TRBV29-1 to TRBJ2-5; perhaps TRBD1 as D (6 bases). Germline V gene data show CDR1 as SQVTM and CDR2 as ANQGSEA. Trimming left V 6 bases short and J 5 bases short, with 16 bases between. CDR3 size: 13 residues.

This clonotype was seen only a few times. J is TRBJ2-7 and V is TRBV4-1, with 8 bases matching TRBD2. The CDR3 sequence is 15 residues long. Trimming took 5 bases from V and 7 from J; bases not matched to a gene: 13. Germline loops: CDR1 MGHRA, CDR2 YSYEKL. The CDR3 reads CASSLWPGGLGEQYF. As DNA, the CDR3 is TGCGCCAGCAGCTTATGGCCGGGGGGGCTAGGAGAGCAGTACTTC.

This clonotype showed up just a few times. The chain joins TRBV20-1 to TRBJ2-1; 7 bases are a match to TRBD2. Germline lookup yields CDR1 DFQATT and CDR2 SNEGSKA (reference sequence). The V gene end was trimmed by 3 bases and the J gene end by 7 bases; junction bases not matched to a gene: 15. This CDR3 has 16 residues. Here the CDR3 DNA reads TGCAGTGCTAGTGCGGGGGTAAGGCGGCAGTGGAATGAGCAGTTCTTC. Amino acids: CSASAGVRRQWNEQFF.

This clonotype was recorded many times. J is TRBJ2-3 and V is TRBV7-2; D is undetermined. The V and J ends lost 4 bases and 2 bases respectively, with 7 bases between them. The CDR3 is 13 residues long. Germline CDR1 reads SGHTA; CDR2 reads FQGNSA. CDR3: CASSSSVTDTQYF. The CDR3 nucleotides are TGTGCCAGCAGCTCCTCCGTCACAGATACGCAGTATTTT.

In the case of this clonotype: One end of the junction is discordant with germline, which a read error may explain. The chain is built from TRBV10-3 and TRBJ2-1; D possibly corresponds to TRBD1 (5 bases). The CDR3 has 15 amino acids. Per the germline V gene, CDR1 is ENHRY and CDR2 is SYGVKD. The CDR3 region is CAFRSAEKGYNEQFF. CDR3 DNA sequence: TGTGCCTTCAGGTCTGCGGAGAAGGGGTACAATGAGCAGTTCTTC.

In this sample, this clonotype turned up many times. The gene calls are TRBV7-8 and TRBJ1-2, with 7 bases that match TRBD1. The V segment lost 4 bases and the J segment 3 bases; nucleotides outside the gene matches: 5. Germline V lookup: CDR1 SGHVS, CDR2 FQNEAQ. This CDR3 comprises 14 residues. CDR3 nucleotide sequence: TGTGCCAGCAGCTCCTCGGGACAGTACTATGGCTACACCTTC. Protein product: CASSSSGQYYGYTF.

The chain couples TRBV12-3 or TRBV12-4 to TRBJ2-7; D is uncertain. The V gene lost 3 bases and the J gene lost 2 bases, with 8 bases spanning the gap. This CDR3 has 13 residues. The CDR3 bases are TGTGCCAGCAGTTTTAACCCGACCTACGAGCAGTACTTC. Its protein is CASSFNPTYEQYF.

At least ten counts were recorded for this clonotype. V usage is TRBV27 and J usage is TRBJ1-6, with a tentative D call TRBD1 (6 bases). The CDR3 is made up of 18 amino acids. The V and J ends lost 2 bases and 10 bases respectively, with 24 bases between them. Germline V gene sequence: CDR1 MNHEY, CDR2 SMNVEV (reference sequence). CDR3 residues: CASSLGGHYLALVSPLHF. DNA for the CDR3: TGTGCCAGCAGTTTAGGGGGACACTACCTAGCGTTAGTGTCACCCCTCCACTTT.

The chain recombines TRBV28 with TRBJ1-1; D remains unclear. Germline lookup yields CDR1 MDHEN and CDR2 SYDVKM. V shed 7 bases and J shed 6 bases, with 12 bases lying between them. This CDR3 is built from 12 residues. CDR3 in amino acids: CASILPGAEAFF. CDR3 coding DNA: TGTGCCAGCATCCTCCCTGGGGCTGAAGCTTTCTTT.

This clonotype has more than one count but fewer than ten. The V and J genes are TRBV16 and TRBJ2-7; D uncertain. Germline V gene data show CDR1 as KGHSY and CDR2 as FQNENV. The ends were cut back, 4 bases at V and 5 bases at J, with 9 bases in the middle. The CDR3 is 12 residues long. The CDR3 DNA reads TGTGCCAGCAGCCTAAGCCCGGACGAGCAGTACTTC. This translates into CASSLSPDEQYF.

In its sample, this clonotype was seen a few times. The junction does not match germline at one end; this may be a read error. The rearrangement uses TRBV20-1 and TRBJ1-1; D perhaps matches TRBD1 (5 bases). The CDR3 runs 17 residues. CDR1 is DFQATT and CDR2 is SNEGSKA in the germline V gene (reference sequence). The CDR3 sequence: CSAREPQGLNENTEAFF. The CDR3, as DNA: TGCAGTGCCAGAGAACCGCAGGGACTTAATGAGAACACTGAAGCTTTCTTT.

A word on this clonotype: A much more abundant neighbour one base away suggests this may be a read error. No conserved phenylalanine or tryptophan ends this CDR3, so it is likely a read error. V and J are TRBV7-2 and TRBJ1-1; D gene ambiguous. Per the germline V gene, CDR1 is SGHTA and CDR2 is FQGNSA. Trimming pared 3 bases from V and 6 bases from J, leaving 14 bases between. The CDR3 length is 14 residues. The CDR3 region is CASSLWENDAEAFL. The CDR3 DNA sequence: TGTGCCAGCAGCTTGTGGGAGAACGACGCTGAAGCTTTCCTT.

This clonotype was detected once. The rearrangement links TRBV5-1 to TRBJ2-1; no definite D call. The CDR3 is made up of 13 amino acids. Germline CDR1 reads SGHRS; CDR2 reads YFSETQ. Trimming shortened V by 3 bases and J by 3 bases, and 7 bases separated the two germline ends. This CDR3 reads CASSSNDYNEQFF. The DNA for the CDR3 is TGCGCCAGCAGCTCCAACGACTACAATGAGCAGTTCTTC.